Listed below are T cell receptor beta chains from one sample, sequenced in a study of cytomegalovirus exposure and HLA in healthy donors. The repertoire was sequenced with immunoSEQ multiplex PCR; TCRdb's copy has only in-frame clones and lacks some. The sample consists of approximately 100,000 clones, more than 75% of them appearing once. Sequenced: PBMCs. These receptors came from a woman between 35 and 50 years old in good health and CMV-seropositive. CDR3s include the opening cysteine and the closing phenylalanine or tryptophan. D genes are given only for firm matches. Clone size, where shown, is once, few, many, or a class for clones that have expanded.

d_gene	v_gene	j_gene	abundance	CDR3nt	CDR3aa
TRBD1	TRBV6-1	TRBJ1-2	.	TGTGCCAGCAAACACCCGGGACAGGCAAATGGCTACACCTTC	CASKHPGQANGYTF
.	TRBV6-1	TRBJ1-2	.	TGTGCCAGCAGCGAAAACAAATCCTATGGCTACACCTTC	CASSENKSYGYTF
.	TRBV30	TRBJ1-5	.	TGTGCCTGGAGTGGGGCGGGAGGAAGGCATCAGCCCCAGCATTTT	CAWSGAGGRHQPQHF
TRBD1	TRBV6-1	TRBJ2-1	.	TGTGCCAGCAGAGACCCGACAGGGATCTACAATGAGCAGTTCTTC	CASRDPTGIYNEQFF
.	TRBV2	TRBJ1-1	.	TGTGCCAGCAGTGAAGGGGCAGCGAACACTGAAGCTTTCTTT	CASSEGAANTEAFF
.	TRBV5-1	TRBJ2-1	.	TGCGCCAGCAGCTATGGCAGGATGAGCTCCTACAATGAGCAGTTCTTC	CASSYGRMSSYNEQFF
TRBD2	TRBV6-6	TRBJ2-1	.	TGTGCCAGCAGTCCACCGGGACTAGCGGGGGGAGAGCAGTTCTTC	CASSPPGLAGGEQFF
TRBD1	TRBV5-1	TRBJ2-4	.	TGCGCCAGCAGCCTGCTGACAGGGGTGGACATTCAGTACTTC	CASSLLTGVDIQYF
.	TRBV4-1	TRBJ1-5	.	TGCGCCAGCAGCCAAGGGACGGGAGTTGGCAATCAGCCCCAGCATTTT	CASSQGTGVGNQPQHF
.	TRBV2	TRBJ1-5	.	TGTGCCAGCAGTAAGTTAGGCGGGGTTCAGCCCCAGCATTTT	CASSKLGGVQPQHF
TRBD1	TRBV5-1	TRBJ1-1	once	TGCGCCAGCAGCTTGGAGGACAGGGGCAACACTGAAGCTTTCTTT	CASSLEDRGNTEAFF
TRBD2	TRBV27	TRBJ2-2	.	TGTGCCAGCAGTTTACACCGGGGGGGGGCGGCCGGGGAGCTGTTTTTT	CASSLHRGGAAGELFF
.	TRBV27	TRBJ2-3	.	TGTGCCAGCAGTCCGTACCGGGTAAAGACAGATACGCAGTATTTT	CASSPYRVKTDTQYF
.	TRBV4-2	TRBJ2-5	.	TGTGCCAGCAGCCAAAACGAGGAGACCCAGTACTTC	CASSQNEETQYF
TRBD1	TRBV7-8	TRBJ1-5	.	TGTGCCAGCAGCTTAGGGGGGACAGGGAATCAGCCCCAGCATTTT	CASSLGGTGNQPQHF
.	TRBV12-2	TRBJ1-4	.	TGTGCAAGTCGCACGACAGGGCCGGTCCCAACTAATGAAAAACTGTTTTTT	CASRTTGPVPTNEKLFF
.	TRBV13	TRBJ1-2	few	TGTGCCAGCAGCCCCCGACAGGACGGCTACACCTTC	CASSPRQDGYTF
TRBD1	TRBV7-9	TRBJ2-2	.	TGTGCCACCCGGGGACAGGGGCGCGCCGGGGAGCTGTTTTTT	CATRGQGRAGELFF
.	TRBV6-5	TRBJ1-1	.	TGTGCCAGCAGTTACGCGGCCTTACGCATCGGCACTGAAGCTTTCTTT	CASSYAALRIGTEAFF
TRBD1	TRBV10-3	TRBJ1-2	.	TGTGCCATCAGTCCCACAGGGGGCGACTATGGCTACACCTTC	CAISPTGGDYGYTF
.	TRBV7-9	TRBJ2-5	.	TGTGCCAGCAGCCAGGGGTCATTAGAGACCCAGTACTTC	CASSQGSLETQYF
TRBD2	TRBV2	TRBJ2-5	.	TGTGCCAGCAGTGAAGAGCGGGGGGAGACCCAGTACTTC	CASSEERGETQYF
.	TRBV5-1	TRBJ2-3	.	TGCGCCAGCAGCTTGCCGTCAACGGGTAGCACAGATACGCAGTATTTT	CASSLPSTGSTDTQYF